This note documents a single TCR beta chain sequence. What it binds is unknown. The junction differs from germline at one of its ends, possibly a read error. The length of the CDR3 is 12 residues. Germline-derived CDR1 and CDR2 are KGHSH and LQKENI. These data belong to a study of cytomegalovirus exposure and HLA in healthy donors. About the study: Within an early data release were about 85 million unique TCRs drawn from HLA-typed donors.

Study-level points and caveats: A later analysis by the authors found several of the most significant clusters apparently linked to common viral pathogens. According to reports, the classifier identified cytomegalovirus status with high specificity and sensitivity. A few CMV-associated chains proved CMV antigen-specific in vitro.

In the PCR, 60 Vbeta and 13 Jbeta primers were used. Some clones are missing from TCRdb's copy, which holds only in-frame ones; the method was immunoSEQ multiplex PCR. Here the sample spans about 160,000 clones, roughly 78% being singletons. This chain joins TRBV18 and TRBJ2-4; 11 bases line up with TRBD1. The TCR was taken from a man aged 35 to 55 in good health and CMV-seronegative. The sequenced sample was PBMCs. CDR3 DNA sequence: TGTGCCAGCTCACCCGGACAGGGGGCGGGGGACTTC. Translated, it gives CASSPGQGAGDF.